This TCR beta chain was sequenced for a study of blood T cell repertoires in COVID-19. Study context: Donors in the United States, Italy and Spain gave samples during acute or convalescent COVID-19.

Cohort allocation depended upon clinical history that participants reported. The method was immunoSEQ multiplex PCR; TCRdb's version includes in-frame clones alone and lacks a portion of them. This sample has 200,000 to 250,000 clones; more than 75% occur once, and the top ten carry around 7%. This clone was seen only once. Trimming pared 2 bases from V and 4 bases from J, leaving 3 bases between. This CDR3 contains 12 residues. Sequencing used PBMCs or T cells enriched from blood (not recorded which). V gene TRBV12-3 or TRBV12-4 combines with J gene TRBJ1-5; D not certain. The sequence was collected from a woman in her forties with acute COVID-19. CDR3 nucleotides: TGTGCCAGCAGTTTACAGAATCAGCCCCAGCATTTT. Translation gives CASSLQNQPQHF.